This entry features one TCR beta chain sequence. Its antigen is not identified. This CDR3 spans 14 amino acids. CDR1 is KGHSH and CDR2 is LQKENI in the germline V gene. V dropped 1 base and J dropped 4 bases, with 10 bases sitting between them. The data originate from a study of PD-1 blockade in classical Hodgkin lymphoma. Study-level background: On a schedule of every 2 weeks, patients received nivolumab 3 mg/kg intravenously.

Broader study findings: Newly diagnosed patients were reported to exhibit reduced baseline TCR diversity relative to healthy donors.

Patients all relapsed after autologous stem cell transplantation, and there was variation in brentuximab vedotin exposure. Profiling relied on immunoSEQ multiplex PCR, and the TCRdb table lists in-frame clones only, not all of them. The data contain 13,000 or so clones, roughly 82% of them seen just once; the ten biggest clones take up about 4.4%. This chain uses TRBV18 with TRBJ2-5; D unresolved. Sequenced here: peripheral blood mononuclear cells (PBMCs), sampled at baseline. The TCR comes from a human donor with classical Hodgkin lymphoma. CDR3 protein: CASSPLTGGETQYF. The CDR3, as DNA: TGTGCCAGCTCACCACTTACTGGTGGAGAGACCCAGTACTTC.